Presented here are 19 T cell receptor beta chains from one specimen sequenced in a study of shared clonotypes between healthy human individuals. The naive CD8 subset, CD45RO-negative cells positively selected for CCR7, excluded terminally differentiated effector memory CD45RA+ cells. The table came from immunoSEQ multiplex PCR; TCRdb's copy has only in-frame clones and leaves some out. The sample records 2 million or so clones, roughly 95% being singletons. Sequencing used naive CD8+ T cells sorted from blood. The receptors shown here come from a young man in good health.

The chain combines TRBV11-2 with TRBJ2-2, with D perhaps assigned TRBD1 or TRBD2 (5 bases each). V was pared by 5 bases and J by 4 bases, with 11 bases between. CDR1 SGHAT and CDR2 FQNNGV come from the germline V gene. This CDR3 region has 14 residues. The CDR3 loop reads CASSVAGTTGELFF. DNA for the CDR3: TGTGCCAGCAGCGTAGCAGGGACCACCGGGGAGCTGTTTTTT. The whole variable domain, remainder taken from reference TRBV11-2 and TRBJ2-2, is EAGVAQSPRYKIIEKRQSVAFWCNPISGHATLYWYQQILGQGPKLLIQFQNNGVVDDSQLPKDRFSAERLKGVDSTLKIQPAKLEDSAVYLCASSVAGTTGELFFGEGSRLTVL.

V usage is TRBV6-6 and J usage is TRBJ2-5, with 10 bases matching TRBD1. CDR1 MNHNY and CDR2 SVGAGI come from the germline V gene (reference sequence). V lost 6 bases, J lost 5 bases, and 12 bases stayed unmatched. The CDR3 is made up of 16 amino acids. CDR3 amino acids: CASRDSRDRGPETQYF. CDR3 nucleotide sequence: TGTGCCAGCAGGGACTCCCGAGACAGGGGGCCGGAGACCCAGTACTTC.

The gene calls are TRBV9 and TRBJ2-3, with 9 nucleotides matching TRBD2. Germline V gives CDR1 SGDLS, CDR2 YYNGEE. Losses at the gene ends were 3 bases for V and 4 bases for J; bases not matched to a gene: 9. This CDR3 spans 16 amino acids. The CDR3 nucleotides read TGTGCCAGCAGCGCTCTAGCGGGGCCCCTTTCAGATACGCAGTATTTT. Residues: CASSALAGPLSDTQYF.

This rearrangement joins TRBV9 to TRBJ2-3, with TRBD2 identical over 11 bases. V gave up 2 bases and J gave up 1 base; unmatched junction bases: 6. This CDR3 spans 17 amino acids. In germline, CDR1 is SGDLS, CDR2 YYNGEE. The CDR3 coding sequence is TGTGCCAGCAGCGTTAGTGTAGCGGGGGGGGGCACAGATACGCAGTATTTT. This gives the protein CASSVSVAGGGTDTQYF. The full variable domain, with the rest looked up from reference TRBV9 and TRBJ2-3, is DSGVTQTPKHLITATGQRVTLRCSPRSGDLSVYWYQQSLDQGLQFLIQYYNGEERAKGNILERFSAQQFPDLHSELNLSSLELGDSALYFCASSVSVAGGGTDTQYFGPGTRLTVL.

This clone was observed once. The chain combines TRBV27 with TRBJ2-5, with 7 bases lining up with TRBD2. The germline gives CDR1 MNHEY, CDR2 SMNVEV (reference sequence). Trimming removed 0 bases from V and 0 bases from J; junction bases left unmatched: 1. This CDR3 has 15 residues. The CDR3 DNA sequence: TGTGCCAGCAGTTTATCAGGACTAGACCAAGAGACCCAGTACTTC. As protein: CASSLSGLDQETQYF.

V is TRBV5-1 and J is TRBJ2-7; D possibly corresponds to TRBD2 (6 bases). The V and J ends lost 4 bases and 6 bases respectively, with 20 bases between them. In germline, CDR1 is SGHRS, CDR2 YFSETQ. The CDR3 consists of 15 residues. The CDR3 sequence: CASSPWPEGRSEQYF. The CDR3 DNA is TGCGCCAGCAGCCCGTGGCCGGAAGGGAGGTCCGAGCAGTACTTC.

The chain has TRBV7-9 and TRBJ1-2, with D unclear. The V gene lost 5 bases and the J gene lost 6 bases, with 19 bases spanning the gap. The CDR3 is 15 residues long. Germline assignment: CDR1 SEHNR and CDR2 FQNEAQ (reference sequence). The CDR3 nucleotides read TGTGCCAGCAGCCTCGGACCCGACCTGTGGCATGGCTACACCTTC. Translated: CASSLGPDLWHGYTF.

This clone has just one count. CDR3 in DNA: TGCGCCAGCAGTGAAGGGATTGGGGGACTCAACAATGAGCAGTTCTTC. Residues: CASSEGIGGLNNEQFF. The chain combines TRBV10-1 with TRBJ2-1, with D maybe TRBD2 (6 bases). The V end lost 3 bases, the J end lost 5 bases, and 17 bases lay between the germline ends. The CDR3 is 16 amino acids. In germline, CDR1 is WNHNN, CDR2 SYGVQD (reference sequence).

This clone was recorded once. The CDR3 DNA is TGCGCCAGCAGCCAAGATACGGGGACAGCTTACGAGCAGTACTTC. This encodes CASSQDTGTAYEQYF. The gene calls are TRBV4-3 and TRBJ2-7, with 7 positions matching TRBD1. The V gene end was trimmed by 0 bases and the J gene end by 4 bases; junction bases not matched to a gene: 6. The germline V gene has CDR1 LGHNA and CDR2 YSLEER. CDR3 length: 15 residues.

The rearrangement links TRBV6-5 to TRBJ2-7; D uncertain. The germline gives CDR1 MNHEY, CDR2 SVGAGI. CDR3 length: 14 residues. The V end was cut by 5 bases, the J end by 2 bases, with 13 bases between. CDR3 amino acids: CASSLQPSTYEQYF. The CDR3 DNA follows: TGTGCCAGCAGTCTTCAGCCGAGTACCTACGAGCAGTACTTC.

The chain joins TRBV19 to TRBJ2-2; 8 nucleotides agree with TRBD1. With V trimmed by 3 bases and J by 6 bases, 6 bases remained unmatched. The CDR3 has 15 amino acids. Looked up from germline, CDR1 is LNHDA and CDR2 is SQIVND (reference sequence). CDR3 sequence reads: CASSMDRDRAGELFF. The CDR3 DNA reads as TGTGCCAGTAGTATGGACAGGGACCGGGCCGGGGAGCTGTTTTTT. The whole variable domain, remainder taken from reference TRBV19 and TRBJ2-2, is DGGITQSPKYLFRKEGQNVTLSCEQNLNHDAMYWYRQDPGQGLRLIYYSQIVNDFQKGDIAEGYSVSREKKESFPLTVTSAQKNPTAFYLCASSMDRDRAGELFFGEGSRLTVL.

The V call is TRBV2, the J call TRBJ1-4, with unresolved D. Between the trimmed V and J ends, which lost 5 bases and 3 bases, there was a span of 22 bases. This CDR3 comprises 18 residues. The V gene's germline CDR1 is SNHLY and CDR2 FYNNEI. The CDR3 DNA reads TGTGCCAGCAGTCCAGATCGCGCCGATTATGACGCTAATGAAAAACTGTTTTTT. Residues: CASSPDRADYDANEKLFF.

The chain links TRBV28 to TRBJ1-1, with D possibly matching TRBD1 (5 bases). The CDR3 loop spans 14 amino acids. Trimming pared 3 bases from V and 4 bases from J, leaving 12 bases between. In germline, CDR1 is MDHEN, CDR2 SYDVKM. CDR3 residues: CASSFRVSGTEAFF. The CDR3 coding sequence is TGTGCCAGCAGTTTCAGGGTTTCGGGCACTGAAGCTTTCTTT.

As regards this clone: At the DNA level, this CDR3 is encoded by other sequences in the same sample as well. Here the CDR3 DNA reads TGCGCCAGCAGCCAAACTAGCGGTAGCTCCTACGAGCAGTACTTC. Its translation is CASSQTSGSSYEQYF. The V gene is TRBV4-3, the J gene TRBJ2-7; TRBD2 matches at 8 bases. With V trimmed by 2 bases and J by 0 bases, 3 bases remained unmatched. The CDR3 consists of 15 residues. The germline CDR1 and CDR2 sequences are LGHNA and YSLEER.

This chain joins TRBV9 and TRBJ2-2; D possibly corresponds to TRBD1 (5 bases). Germline V gene lookup returns CDR1 SGDLS and CDR2 YYNGEE. V gave up 3 bases and J gave up 4 bases, with 7 bases separating them. The CDR3 is 13 residues long. This CDR3 is CASSDRSTGELFF. CDR3 coding DNA: TGTGCCAGCAGCGACAGGAGCACCGGGGAGCTGTTTTTT.

The rearrangement links TRBV27 to TRBJ2-7; TRBD1 agrees at 7 bases. Germline V CDR1 and CDR2: MNHEY, SMNVEV (reference sequence). This CDR3 spans 16 amino acids. V shed 2 bases, J shed 2 bases, and the junction held 9 bases outside the gene matches. Here the CDR3 reads CASSLIPGQWAYEQYF. CDR3 nucleotides: TGTGCCAGCAGTTTAATTCCGGGACAGTGGGCCTACGAGCAGTACTTC.

The rearrangement uses TRBV27 and TRBJ2-2; D is unresolved. Trimming cost V 3 bases and J 1 base, with 15 bases left between them. CDR1 and CDR2 (germline): MNHEY, SMNVEV (reference sequence). The CDR3 contains 17 residues. CDR3 region: CASSFTTVLKNTGELFF. The CDR3 DNA follows: TGTGCCAGCAGTTTTACAACGGTACTGAAGAACACCGGGGAGCTGTTTTTT.

In regard to this clone: A much larger clone differs from this one at a single base, so this may be a read error. The same CDR3 also results from other DNA sequences found in this sample. This sequence joins TRBV25-1 and TRBJ1-5; perhaps TRBD1 as D (5 bases). This CDR3 has 15 residues. The V gene's germline CDR1 is MGHDK and CDR2 SYGVNS. Trimming stripped 4 bases from V and 2 bases from J, with 12 bases between. The CDR3 nucleotides read TGTGCCAGCAGTGCCGGGCAGGGAGGCAATCAGCCCCAGCATTTT. This sequence encodes CASSAGQGGNQPQHF. Full variable domain (missing parts from reference TRBV25-1 and TRBJ1-5): EADIYQTPRYLVIGTGKKITLECSQTMGHDKMYWYQQDPGMELHLIHYSYGVNSTEKGDLSSESTVSRIRTEHFPLTLESARPSHTSQYLCASSAGQGGNQPQHFGDGTRLSIL.

With respect to this clone: This sample includes further DNA sequences coding for the same CDR3. The chain uses TRBV5-4 and TRBJ2-5, with D unresolved. The CDR3 loop spans 13 amino acids. Trimming stripped 0 bases from V and 1 base from J, with 4 bases between. Germline V lookup: CDR1 SGHNT, CDR2 YYREEE (reference sequence). Here the CDR3 reads CASSLEAQETQYF. CDR3 in DNA: TGTGCCAGCAGCTTGGAGGCCCAAGAGACCCAGTACTTC.